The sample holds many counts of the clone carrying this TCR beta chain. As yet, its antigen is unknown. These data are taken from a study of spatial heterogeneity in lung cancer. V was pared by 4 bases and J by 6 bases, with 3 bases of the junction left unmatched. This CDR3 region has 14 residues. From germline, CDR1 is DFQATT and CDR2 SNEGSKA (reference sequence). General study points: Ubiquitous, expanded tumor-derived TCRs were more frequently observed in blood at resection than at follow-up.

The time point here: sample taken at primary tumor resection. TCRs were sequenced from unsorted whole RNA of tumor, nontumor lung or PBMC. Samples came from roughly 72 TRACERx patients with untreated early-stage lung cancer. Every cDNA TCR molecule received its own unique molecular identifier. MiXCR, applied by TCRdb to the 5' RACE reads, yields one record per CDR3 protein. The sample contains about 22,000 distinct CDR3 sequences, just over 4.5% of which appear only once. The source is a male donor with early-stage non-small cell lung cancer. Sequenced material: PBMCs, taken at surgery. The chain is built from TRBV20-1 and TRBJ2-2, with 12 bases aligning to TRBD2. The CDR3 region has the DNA TGCAGTGCTACTAGCGGGGGGGCACCCGGGGAGCTGTTTTTT. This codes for CSATSGGAPGELFF.